Shown below are 16 T cell receptor beta chains from a single sample sequenced in a study of shared clonotypes between healthy human individuals. Produced via immunoSEQ multiplex PCR; TCRdb's table is partial and in-frame only. The data show some 790,000 clones, roughly two thirds seen once. Sequencing was carried out using memory CD4+ T cells sorted from blood. Subset denoted: CD45RA-negative fraction. The source is a young woman in good health.

This clone turned up a few times. J is TRBJ1-3 and V is TRBV30; D gene unclear. V lost 8 bases, J lost 5 bases, and 10 bases lay in between. This CDR3 contains 11 residues. CDR1 GTSNPN and CDR2 SVGIG come from the germline V gene (reference sequence). CDR3 protein: CAGNDRNTIYF. CDR3 sequence (DNA): TGTGCCGGAAATGACAGAAACACCATATATTTT. Supplemented by reference TRBV30 and TRBJ1-3, the full variable domain reads SQTIHQWPATLVQPVGSPLSLECTVEGTSNPNLYWYRQAAGRGLQLLFYSVGIGQISSEVPQNLSASRPQDRQFILSSKKLLLSDSGFYLCAGNDRNTIYFGEGSWLTVV.

This clone was seen only a few times. The chain employs TRBV19 and TRBJ2-1, with TRBD2 identical over 12 bases. CDR1 and CDR2 (germline): LNHDA, SQIVND (reference sequence). This CDR3 comprises 16 residues. After removal of 4 bases from V and 6 bases from J, the junction contained 7 bases not matched to a gene. The CDR3 sequence is CASSTGLAGSLNEQFF. In nucleotides, the CDR3 is TGTGCCAGTAGTACCGGACTAGCGGGATCCCTCAATGAGCAGTTCTTC.

V and J are TRBV5-4 and TRBJ2-7, with 9 bases lining up with TRBD1. Trimming cost V 4 bases and J 3 bases; bases outside gene matches: 5. Germline CDR1 is SGHNT and CDR2 is YYREEE (reference sequence). This CDR3 comprises 14 residues. The CDR3, as DNA: TGTGCCAGCAGCGAAAGGACAGGGGACTACGAGCAGTACTTC. Translating it yields CASSERTGDYEQYF.

There are many counts of this clone. The rearrangement links TRBV7-6 to TRBJ2-6; D remains ambiguous. From germline, CDR1 is SGHVS and CDR2 FNYEAQ. The length of the CDR3 is 15 residues. Trimming pared 2 bases from V and 0 bases from J, leaving 5 bases between. The CDR3 nucleotides are TGTGCCAGCAGCTTAACGGTCTCTGGGGCCAACGTCCTGACTTTC. Protein product: CASSLTVSGANVLTF.

The gene calls are TRBV11-2 and TRBJ2-7; D perhaps matches TRBD1 (6 bases). Germline V CDR1 and CDR2: SGHAT, FQNNGV. This CDR3 has 15 residues. Trimming shortened V by 1 base and J by 4 bases, and 14 bases separated the two germline ends. CDR3 coding DNA: TGTGCCAGCAGCTTAGTCGGTCAGGGGAAGTACGAGCAGTACTTC. Amino acids: CASSLVGQGKYEQYF.

With respect to this clone: This specimen includes other DNA sequences encoding the same CDR3. The chain links TRBV5-1 to TRBJ1-5; a possible D gene is TRBD1 (5 bases). Germline CDR1 SGHRS, CDR2 YFSETQ. CDR3 size: 15 residues. V shed 0 bases and J shed 2 bases, with 9 bases lying between them. In DNA, the CDR3 is TGCGCCAGCAGCTTGGGTCAGGGAGGCAATCAGCCCCAGCATTTT. As protein: CASSLGQGGNQPQHF.

This clone showed up just once. The rearrangement links TRBV29-1 to TRBJ2-1, with D perhaps TRBD1 (6 bases). The CDR3 contains 14 residues. V was trimmed by 3 bases and J by 4 bases, leaving 13 bases between them. Germline values: CDR1 SQVTM, CDR2 ANQGSEA. Written as DNA, the CDR3 is TGCAGCGTTGAGGGGGCGAGGGGGTACAATGAGCAGTTCTTC. Its protein is CSVEGARGYNEQFF.

The V call is TRBV7-9, the J call TRBJ2-1; D is ambiguous. CDR3 length: 16 amino acids. Germline V CDR1 and CDR2: SEHNR, FQNEAQ (reference sequence). V was shortened by 1 base and J by 0 bases, with 10 bases between the two germline ends. CDR3 bases: TGTGCCAGCAGCTTAGGGGCCAGCCACTCCTACAATGAGCAGTTCTTC. It codes for CASSLGASHSYNEQFF.

This chain joins TRBV5-4 and TRBJ1-1; D uncertain. V lost 1 base and J lost 3, with 10 bases in between. Germline CDR1 SGHNT, CDR2 YYREEE (reference sequence). The CDR3 loop spans 14 amino acids. In DNA, the CDR3 is TGTGCCAGCAGCTTGTATAATATCGACACTGAAGCTTTCTTT. This sequence encodes CASSLYNIDTEAFF.

This chain joins TRBV28 and TRBJ1-5, with 12 bases lining up with TRBD1. The germline gives CDR1 MDHEN, CDR2 SYDVKM. With 5 bases clipped from V and 7 bases from J, the junction kept 24 bases outside the gene matches. CDR3 length: 21 amino acids. CDR3 nucleotide sequence: TGTGCCAGCAGTCCCAAGCTCCCATGGGGACAGGGGGCCACCTTGGACCAGCCCCAGCATTTT. Its protein product is CASSPKLPWGQGATLDQPQHF.

This chain links TRBV19 with TRBJ2-1, with 14 positions matching TRBD2. The CDR3 spans 15 residues. Trimming took 8 bases from V and 4 from J; bases not matched to a gene: 4. CDR1 LNHDA and CDR2 SQIVND come from the germline V gene (reference sequence). The CDR3 DNA is TGTGCCAGTGAGACTAGCGGGGGGGGTTACAATGAGCAGTTCTTC. This translates into CASETSGGGYNEQFF.

CDR3 bases: TGTGCCAGCAGCACCCAACAGGGGGGGACAGGGAGAGCTGAAGCTTTCTTT. It is translated as CASSTQQGGTGRAEAFF. The J gene is TRBJ1-1, the V gene TRBV5-4; TRBD1 aligns across 9 bases. CDR1 is SGHNT and CDR2 is YYREEE in the germline V gene (reference sequence). After removal of 4 bases from V and 6 bases from J, the junction contained 16 bases not matched to a gene. This CDR3 is built from 17 residues.

This chain joins TRBV5-1 and TRBJ2-3, with D possibly being TRBD2 (6 bases). Trimming shortened V by 5 bases and J by 4 bases, and 8 bases separated the two germline ends. The CDR3 runs 12 residues. Per germline, CDR1 SGHRS and CDR2 YFSETQ. The CDR3 nucleotides are TGCGCCAGCAGACTAGCAGCAGATACGCAGTATTTT. Its translation is CASRLAADTQYF.

The CDR3 region is CASLNPLGDTEAFF. The CDR3 nucleotides are TGCGCCAGCCTTAACCCCCTGGGGGACACTGAAGCTTTCTTT. V gene TRBV10-2 combines with J gene TRBJ1-1, with D perhaps matching TRBD1 (5 bases). V was trimmed by 8 bases and J by 3 bases, leaving 16 bases between them. The CDR3 has 14 residues. Germline V gene lookup returns CDR1 WSHSY and CDR2 SAAADI.

This chain uses TRBV5-1 with TRBJ2-1; 10 bases match TRBD2. CDR1 and CDR2 from the germline V gene are SGHRS and YFSETQ. The CDR3 extends over 15 amino acids. Trimming took 7 bases from V and 3 from J; bases not matched to a gene: 7. CDR3 nucleotides: TGCGCCAGCGCTACCTCTAGCGGGGGCTACAATGAGCAGTTCTTC. Protein: CASATSSGGYNEQFF.

CDR3 nucleotide sequence: TGTGCCAGCAGCTCAGTGAGTTTTTGCTTTAGCAATCAGCCCCAGCATTTT. This gives the protein CASSSVSFCFSNQPQHF. This rearrangement joins TRBV7-6 to TRBJ1-5; no firm D call. This CDR3 has 17 residues. V was trimmed by 4 bases and J by 0 bases, leaving 16 bases between them. CDR1 SGHVS and CDR2 FNYEAQ come from the germline V gene.